This is a list of T cell receptor beta chains from one sample in a study of radiation and T cells in renal cell carcinoma. TCRdb's table, derived via immunoSEQ multiplex PCR, lists solely in-frame clones and lacks some. This table has about 130,000 clones, about 88% appearing once. Sequencing was performed on blood, taken from a patient whose treatment included radiotherapy and nephrectomy. Receptors originate from a woman between 65 and 79 years old with renal cell carcinoma. CDR3s include the opening cysteine and the closing phenylalanine or tryptophan.

length,V,CDR3
10,TRBV6-6,CASSHHEQFF
15,TRBV28,CASSSAVGLKKTQYF
16,TRBV7-2,CASSRPTSGGADTQYF
14,TRBV28,CASTLTGLSYEQYF
13,TRBV12-1,CASSTARGMGAFF
13,TRBV28,CASSSQGADTQYF
14,TRBV7-3,CASSLLPAGSPLHF
14,TRBV6-1,CASSGYLSTDTQYF
14,TRBV11-2,CASSFTDSGNTIYF
14,TRBV19,CASSPTRDIYEQYF
14,TRBV11-1,CASSIPSGTPKQFF
15,TRBV7-2,CASSGDRGLGETQYF
20,TRBV9,CASSVRPLGTSGGSTDTQYF
14,TRBV25-1,CASSGTGGAGELFF
16,TRBV5-4,CASSSQGGVSSYEQYF
15,TRBV5-4,CASSLGAGGLETQYF
15,TRBV21-1,CASSKEGQGVGEQFF
15,TRBV9,CASSVDRGLRNTIYF
15,TRBV11-2,CASSLGATAYSPLHF
11,TRBV30,CAWATAYEQYF
15,TRBV15,CATSRPRVSNYGYTF
13,TRBV6-4,CASSEQSTGELFF
15,TRBV7-9,CASSLRDRGTGELFF
14,TRBV2,CASSELSGANVLTF
14,TRBV5-4,CASSLGQARNTIYF
14,TRBV30,CAWSGVTGGTEAFF
12,TRBV7-9,CASSLEAGRGTF
15,TRBV28,CASSLVGAGAEKLFF
16,TRBV28,CASIPRGRGRYYEQYF
14,TRBV5-4,CASSSRAVYNEQFF
16,TRBV11-2,CASSSVTGTTNEKLFF
13,TRBV5-4,CASSLQGAGGYTF
15,TRBV4-1,CASSLGTGGPDTQYF
13,TRBV7-2,CASSPPPAGELFF
15,TRBV4-1,CASSQAWTSLDTQYF
20,TRBV9,CASSVEEAGGWGPKNTEAFF
13,TRBV7-3,CASGRASAGELFF
14,TRBV15,CATSTPDRDTEAFF
15,TRBV5-6,CASSLGTGEGETQYF
12,TRBV7-2,CASSLGEETQYF
17,TRBV4-1,CASSQDLVGRDVQPQHF